The rows below give T cell receptor beta chains drawn from one sample of a study of blood T cell repertoires in COVID-19. Libraries were prepared by immunoSEQ multiplex PCR; TCRdb keeps only in-frame clonotypes and omits some of them. The sample shows hundreds of thousands of clones, around 84% of them seen only once. Source material: PBMCs or T cells enriched from blood (not recorded which). The receptors derive from a woman aged 45-59 years who had recovered from COVID-19. Each CDR3 is given with its conserved first and last residue. Fields, in order: J gene, V gene, D gene, CDR3 protein, CDR3 DNA. A D gene is named only where the DNA matches it firmly.

J gene: TRBJ2-4
V gene: TRBV19
D gene: .
CDR3 protein: CASSQTQAIAKNIQYF
CDR3 DNA: TGTGCCAGTAGCCAGACGCAGGCAATAGCCAAAAACATTCAGTACTTC

J gene: TRBJ1-5
V gene: TRBV7-9
D gene: TRBD1
CDR3 protein: CASSLDRGPGNQPQHF
CDR3 DNA: TGTGCCAGCAGCTTAGACAGGGGGCCTGGCAATCAGCCCCAGCATTTT

J gene: TRBJ2-1
V gene: TRBV29-1
D gene: TRBD2
CDR3 protein: CSVDSSGGPHLQFF
CDR3 DNA: TGCAGCGTTGACTCCAGCGGGGGCCCTCATCTCCAGTTCTTC

J gene: TRBJ2-2
V gene: TRBV5-1
D gene: .
CDR3 protein: CASSLRQANTGELFF
CDR3 DNA: TGCGCCAGCAGCTTGCGGCAGGCAAACACCGGGGAGCTGTTTTTT

J gene: TRBJ1-2
V gene: TRBV10-1
D gene: .
CDR3 protein: CASDDYREVYGYTF
CDR3 DNA: TGCGCCAGCGATGACTACAGGGAAGTCTATGGCTACACCTTC

J gene: TRBJ1-5
V gene: TRBV18
D gene: .
CDR3 protein: CASSPGGDSQPQHF
CDR3 DNA: TGTGCCAGCTCACCAGGGGGGGACTCTCAGCCCCAGCATTTT

J gene: TRBJ2-7
V gene: TRBV7-9
D gene: .
CDR3 protein: CASSSRSKGDEQYF
CDR3 DNA: TGTGCCAGCAGCTCCCGATCTAAAGGGGACGAGCAGTACTTC

J gene: TRBJ1-5
V gene: TRBV18
D gene: .
CDR3 protein: CASSPPGTLGSNQPQHF
CDR3 DNA: TGTGCCAGCTCACCACCGGGGACATTGGGTAGCAATCAGCCCCAGCATTTT

J gene: TRBJ1-2
V gene: TRBV18
D gene: .
CDR3 protein: CASSPRQENGYTF
CDR3 DNA: TGTGCCAGCTCACCGAGACAGGAGAATGGCTACACCTTC

J gene: TRBJ1-4
V gene: TRBV28
D gene: .
CDR3 protein: CASSLSRVREKLFF
CDR3 DNA: TGTGCCAGCAGTTTGTCCAGGGTACGTGAAAAACTGTTTTTT

J gene: TRBJ1-3
V gene: TRBV7-2
D gene: .
CDR3 protein: CASSLAYSGNTIYF
CDR3 DNA: TGTGCCAGCAGCTTAGCGTACAGTGGAAACACCATATATTTT